The 2 T cell receptor beta chains below were found in one sample sequenced in a study of cytomegalovirus exposure and HLA in healthy donors. Method: immunoSEQ multiplex PCR; TCRdb's copy keeps in-frame clones and lacks some. The data show 140,000 to 150,000 clones, with approximately 94% seen just once and about 2% held by the top ten. Sequenced sample: PBMCs. These receptors all stem from a man in his late teens or twenties in good health and CMV-seropositive.

The genes are TRBV6-5 and TRBJ1-5; TRBD1 is a possible D gene (6 bases). CDR3 size: 15 residues. The V gene lost 7 bases and the J gene lost 0 bases, with 13 bases spanning the gap. Germline-derived CDR1 and CDR2 are MNHEY and SVGAGI. The CDR3 protein is CASTLDRFSNQPQHF. The CDR3 DNA reads TGTGCCAGCACCCTCGACAGGTTTAGCAATCAGCCCCAGCATTTT.

The gene calls are TRBV18 and TRBJ1-2; tentatively, D is TRBD1 (5 bases). The CDR3 is 14 amino acids. The germline gives CDR1 KGHSH, CDR2 LQKENI. The ends were cut back, 3 bases at V and 4 bases at J, with 12 bases in the middle. CDR3 in amino acids: CASSPGDWGYGYTF. The CDR3 bases are TGTGCCAGCTCACCGGGGGACTGGGGCTATGGCTACACCTTC.